This is a list of T cell receptor beta chains from one sample in a study of radiation and T cells in renal cell carcinoma. Measured with immunoSEQ multiplex PCR; TCRdb has only the in-frame clones, and not every one. Counted here are around 95,000 clones, 84% occurring once; the ten biggest clones make up roughly 7.9%. The sample in question was blood, obtained from a patient whose treatment included radiotherapy and nephrectomy. These receptors originate from a man aged 55 to 70 with renal cell carcinoma. The conserved cysteine and the conserved F or W are not part of the CDR3 here.

>TRBJ1-1|TRBV15
ATSRAVTGNTEAF
>TRBJ2-1|TRBV14
ASNGLAGNRPNEQF
>TRBJ2-1|TRBV9
ASSVGDSPYNEQF
>TRBJ2-7|TRBV5-1
ASSLVGGSSGNEQY
>TRBJ1-4|TRBV7-2
ASSLMTGGREKLF
>TRBJ1-1|TRBV2
ASSGLGTEAF
>TRBJ2-4|TRBV11-2
ASSFQGAALDIQY
>TRBJ2-7|TRBV7-9
ASSLGGSGYEQY
>TRBJ1-4|TRBV6-1
ASSVDRNEKLF
>TRBJ1-1|TRBV11-2
ASSPRQGEAEAF
>TRBJ2-1|TRBV27
ASSLTVRSEQF
>TRBJ2-3|TRBV6-8
ARPVAGDTQY
>TRBJ2-1|TRBV5-1
ASSFLGTEGMNEQF
>TRBJ2-1|TRBV5-1
ASSFTSGRDYEQF
>TRBJ1-5|TRBV27
ASTSRGNQPQH
>TRBJ2-1|TRBV27
ASSSGQPYNEQF
>TRBJ2-5|TRBV29-1
SVQLSQETQY
>TRBJ2-7|TRBV7-2
ASSQAGGPLEQY